The 28 T cell receptor beta chains reported below all come from one sample, sequenced in a study of T cell repertoires in cytomegalovirus infection (dated by TCRdb to the late 2010s). For sequencing, an Illumina HiSeq 1500 was employed. The public sequencing data were trimmed at Q25 with fastp and processed into clonotypes with MiXCR by TCRdb, which kept only in-frame beta chains. Each entry merges the rows of one CDR3 protein and shows their most common DNA and genes. This sample has 300,000 to 400,000 distinct CDR3 sequences in its table, and about 27% of those were observed once. The top ten hold around 19% of the sample. No cognate antigen is known for these TCRs. The treatment or condition label corresponds to: in vitro stimulation with specific CMV peptide epitopes to enrich CMV-specific T cells. The sample was cultured PBMCs, taken from culture after CMV antigen stimulation. Receptors originate from a human donor in good health (CMV status not recorded). Some clones in this sample may be carry-over from other donors' samples.

Many counts were recorded for this clonotype. This chain connects TRBV7-2 to TRBJ1-2; a possible D gene is TRBD1 (5 bases). Germline V CDR1 and CDR2: SGHTA, FQGNSA. There are 15 residues in the CDR3. V lost 5 bases and J 4 bases, leaving 17 bases between the germline ends. The CDR3 DNA is TGTGCCAGCAGCGGACCGGGACGCACAGTCTATGGCTACACCTTC. This encodes CASSGPGRTVYGYTF.

The chain uses TRBV11-3 and TRBJ2-1, with TRBD2 identical over 14 bases. CDR3 length equals 19 residues. The germline gives CDR1 SGHNT, CDR2 YENEEA. After removal of 4 bases from V and 8 bases from J, the junction contained 16 bases not matched to a gene. CDR3 coding DNA: TGTGCCAGCAGCTCGGGACTAGCGGGAGTAGGTGTAGGCGTCGATGAGCAGTTCTTC. This translates into CASSSGLAGVGVGVDEQFF. Drawing the rest from reference TRBV11-3 and TRBJ2-1, the complete variable domain is EAGVVQSPRYKIIEKKQPVAFWCNPISGHNTLYWYLQNLGQGPELLIRYENEEAVDDSQLPKDRFSAERLKGVDSTLKIQPAELGDSAVYLCASSSGLAGVGVGVDEQFFGPGTRLTVL.

This chain joins TRBV28 and TRBJ1-1; D gene unclear. Germline assignment: CDR1 MDHEN and CDR2 SYDVKM. Trimming shortened V by 4 bases and J by 11 bases, and 11 bases separated the two germline ends. The CDR3 is 11 residues long. This chain's CDR3 is CASSYATQAFF. In nucleotides, the CDR3 is TGTGCCAGCAGTTACGCCACGCAGGCTTTCTTT.

This clonotype was detected only a few times. This chain uses TRBV12-3 or TRBV12-4 with TRBJ2-2; 11 bases match TRBD1. The CDR3 length is 14 residues. Trimming cost V 9 bases and J 7 bases; bases outside gene matches: 7. The CDR3 spells CASNGQGAGGELFF. The CDR3 nucleotides read TGTGCCAGTAATGGACAGGGGGCGGGCGGGGAGCTGTTTTTT.

The V gene is TRBV25-1, the J gene TRBJ1-2; no clear D. CDR1 and CDR2 (germline): MGHDK, SYGVNS. V gave up 1 base and J gave up 8 bases, with 23 bases separating them. The CDR3 sequence is 17 residues long. Here the CDR3 DNA reads TGTGCCAGCAGTGAATTAGTAAGAGGCAGACCTCTGGAGGGCTACACCTTC. Its protein is CASSELVRGRPLEGYTF.

This clonotype was seen a few times. The chain carries TRBV28 and TRBJ2-7; perhaps TRBD2 as D (6 bases). V was shortened by 5 bases and J by 7 bases, with 21 bases between the two germline ends. The CDR3 is made up of 15 amino acids. CDR1 is MDHEN, CDR2 SYDVKM, per germline. CDR3: CASSPPGSAGTEQYF. CDR3 nucleotide sequence: TGTGCCAGCAGTCCCCCCGGGAGCGCGGGAACGGAGCAGTACTTC. Full variable domain (outside the CDR3, taken from reference TRBV28 and TRBJ2-7): DVKVTQSSRYLVKRTGEKVFLECVQDMDHENMFWYRQDPGLGLRLIYFSYDVKMKEKGDIPEGYSVSREKKERFSLILESASTNQTSMYLCASSPPGSAGTEQYFGPGTRLTVT.

The chain carries TRBV24-1 and TRBJ2-1, with TRBD2 matching 7 bases. CDR1 and CDR2 from the germline V gene are KGHDR and SFDVKD. V gave up 1 base and J gave up 0 bases; unmatched junction bases: 2. The CDR3 spans 16 residues. The CDR3 DNA follows: TGTGCCACCAGTGATTTAGCGGGGAGCTCCTACAATGAGCAGTTCTTC. It encodes CATSDLAGSSYNEQFF.

This clonotype was detected a few times. This rearrangement joins TRBV2 to TRBJ1-4, with a weak D call TRBD1 (5 bases). Germline V lookup: CDR1 SNHLY, CDR2 FYNNEI. Trimming took 9 bases from V and 8 from J, leaving 19 bases between them. CDR3 length: 14 residues. In nucleotides, the CDR3 is TGTGCCAGTATTCTAGTTCGACAGACGGAAAAACTGTTTTTT. Translation gives CASILVRQTEKLFF.

The genes are TRBV6-5 and TRBJ2-2; 10 bases agree with TRBD1. The V segment lost 6 bases and the J segment 3 bases; nucleotides outside the gene matches: 7. CDR1 and CDR2 (germline): MNHEY, SVGAGI. This CDR3 is built from 16 residues. CDR3: CASRSPGQGHTGELFF. DNA of the CDR3: TGTGCCAGCAGATCGCCGGGACAGGGGCACACCGGGGAGCTGTTTTTT.

This clonotype showed up just a few times. The rearrangement joins TRBV6-1 to TRBJ2-6; D not resolved. This CDR3 has 14 residues. Per the germline V gene, CDR1 is MNHNS and CDR2 is SASEGT. V lost 5 bases, J lost 2 bases, and 7 bases lay in between. This CDR3 is CASSLEPGANVLTF. The CDR3 DNA follows: TGTGCCAGCAGTCTGGAGCCTGGGGCCAACGTCCTGACTTTC.

J is TRBJ1-2 and V is TRBV6-1; D ambiguous. The V end was cut by 5 bases, the J end by 5 bases, with 12 bases between. The CDR3 is 13 residues long. Germline-derived CDR1 and CDR2 are MNHNS and SASEGT. The CDR3 DNA is TGTGCCAGCAGTCGGACGTTTGCTTATGGCTACACCTTC. It codes for CASSRTFAYGYTF.

The table lists this clonotype with many counts. V and J are TRBV29-1 and TRBJ1-1, with 10 bases aligning to TRBD1. Germline V gene lookup returns CDR1 SQVTM and CDR2 ANQGSEA. This CDR3 contains 13 residues. With V trimmed by 7 bases and J by 5 bases, 7 bases remained unmatched. The CDR3 loop reads CSGRRQGATEAFF. As DNA, the CDR3 is TGCAGCGGCCGCAGACAGGGGGCAACTGAAGCTTTCTTT.

This clonotype turned up a few times. The chain couples TRBV10-3 to TRBJ2-3, with 10 bases identical to TRBD1. The CDR3 totals 14 residues. The ends lost 11 bases at V and 1 base at J; junction bases unmatched: 6. Germline V lookup: CDR1 ENHRY, CDR2 SYGVKD. The CDR3 DNA follows: TGTGCCGGGCGAGGGACAGGGGGCACAGATACGCAGTATTTT. Its translation: CAGRGTGGTDTQYF.

This chain links TRBV2 with TRBJ2-5; a weak D match, TRBD2 (6 bases). The V gene's germline CDR1 is SNHLY and CDR2 FYNNEI. V was cut by 4 bases and J by 1 base, with 7 bases left in between. The CDR3 sequence is 13 residues long. The CDR3 reads CASSGDFQETQYF. The CDR3 nucleotides are TGTGCCAGCAGTGGGGACTTCCAAGAGACCCAGTACTTC.

This clonotype occurred once. The chain is built from TRBV20-1 and TRBJ1-5, with D unresolved. Per germline, CDR1 DFQATT and CDR2 SNEGSKA (reference sequence). V shed 8 bases and J shed 4 bases, with 12 bases lying between them. CDR3 length equals 12 residues. The CDR3 is CSPRKVNQPQHF. The CDR3 coding sequence is TGCAGTCCCCGGAAGGTTAATCAGCCCCAGCATTTT.

This clonotype was found many times. This chain uses TRBV7-8 with TRBJ1-1, with D maybe TRBD1 (5 bases). CDR3 length: 17 residues. CDR1 is SGHVS, CDR2 FQNEAQ, per germline. V was clipped by 5 bases and J by 1 base, with 20 bases between them. As DNA, the CDR3 is TGTGCCAGCAGCCCTCCGAGACGGGAGGGACCGAACACTGAAGCTTTCTTT. It translates to CASSPPRREGPNTEAFF.

This clonotype occurred a few times. The chain couples TRBV12-3 or TRBV12-4 to TRBJ1-6; 7 bases agree with TRBD1. J gave up 6 bases and V 7 bases, and 9 bases lay outside the gene matches. The CDR3 is made up of 15 amino acids. The DNA for the CDR3 is TGTGCCAGCATTCTCTGGCGACAGGGTAATTCACCCCTCCACTTT. It yields the protein CASILWRQGNSPLHF.

The table lists this clonotype with a few counts. The gene calls are TRBV7-8 and TRBJ2-1; 8 bases match TRBD1. The CDR3 extends over 14 amino acids. Germline V CDR1 and CDR2: SGHVS, FQNEAQ. Trimming removed 4 bases from V and 14 bases from J; junction bases left unmatched: 13. CDR3 in DNA: TGTGCCAGCAGCTCGTCCGACGACAGGGGCCGCAAGTTCTTC. It specifies CASSSSDDRGRKFF.

This clonotype was counted between two and nine times. This rearrangement joins TRBV7-2 to TRBJ2-7; tentatively, D is TRBD2 (6 bases). The CDR3 runs to 14 residues. With 3 bases removed from V and 6 bases from J, the gap between germline ends came to 15 bases. CDR1 is SGHTA, CDR2 FQGNSA, per germline. The CDR3 loop is CASSFAGTSGEQYF. The CDR3 DNA follows: TGTGCCAGCAGCTTTGCCGGGACTTCAGGCGAGCAGTACTTC.

V usage is TRBV10-3 and J usage is TRBJ2-1; 15 nucleotides align to TRBD2. CDR1 ENHRY and CDR2 SYGVKD come from the germline V gene. The CDR3 covers 19 residues. V shed 3 bases, J shed 7 bases, and the junction held 13 bases outside the gene matches. CDR3 sequence reads: CAISDAGTSGGRGGNEQFF. The CDR3 DNA reads TGTGCCATCAGTGATGCCGGGACTAGCGGGGGGCGGGGGGGGAATGAGCAGTTCTTC.

This clonotype came up a few times. The chain has TRBV20-1 and TRBJ2-1; D is tentatively TRBD1 or TRBD2 (6 bases each). The germline V and J ends were trimmed by 0 bases and 0 bases, with 15 bases remaining between them. Germline CDR1 reads DFQATT; CDR2 reads SNEGSKA (reference sequence). The CDR3 spans 17 residues. CDR3 DNA sequence: TGCAGTGCTAGAGACTTTGGGGGGCGAAGCTCCTACAATGAGCAGTTCTTC. Its translation is CSARDFGGRSSYNEQFF.

This clonotype was detected only a few times. The CDR3 DNA is TGTGCCAGCAGCGCGGACACGGCCTCCTACGAGCAGTACTTC. Its protein is CASSADTASYEQYF. The genes are TRBV11-2 and TRBJ2-7, with a possible D match to TRBD1 (5 bases). The CDR3 is 14 amino acids. Germline V gene sequence: CDR1 SGHAT, CDR2 FQNNGV. The V and J ends lost 5 bases and 0 bases respectively, with 11 bases between them.

This clonotype turned up a few times. The chain combines TRBV7-8 with TRBJ1-2; 7 bases line up with TRBD1. Germline lookup yields CDR1 SGHVS and CDR2 FQNEAQ. The trim removed 7 bases at V and 0 bases at J, leaving 8 bases unmatched. This CDR3 comprises 15 residues. Written as DNA, the CDR3 is TGTGCCAGCAATCTTGGGACAGCCTCTAACTATGGCTACACCTTC. It encodes CASNLGTASNYGYTF.

The chain uses TRBV7-2 and TRBJ1-5, with a weak D call TRBD1 (5 bases). The germline V gene encodes CDR1 SGHTA and CDR2 FQGNSA. CDR3 length equals 15 residues. Trimming removed 1 base at V and 3 bases at J, with 10 bases between. DNA of the CDR3: TGTGCCAGCAGCTTAGAGGCAGGACACAATCAGCCCCAGCATTTT. Translating it yields CASSLEAGHNQPQHF.

This clonotype has ten or more counts. The chain employs TRBV5-1 and TRBJ1-1, with 9 bases that match TRBD1. V was clipped by 4 bases and J by 5 bases; unmatched bases: 15. The CDR3 is 17 amino acids. Germline V gene data show CDR1 as SGHRS and CDR2 as YFSETQ. CDR3 protein: CASSPRIGQGMETEAFF. CDR3 nucleotide sequence: TGCGCCAGCAGCCCTCGCATCGGACAGGGGATGGAGACTGAAGCTTTCTTT.

The chain couples TRBV7-9 to TRBJ2-2; weak D call: TRBD2 (6 bases). V lost 0 bases, J lost 7 bases, and 12 bases lay in between. The CDR3 runs to 15 residues. Germline V gene data show CDR1 as SEHNR and CDR2 as FQNEAQ (reference sequence). The chain's CDR3 is CASSLARTKDGELFF. CDR3 coding DNA: TGTGCCAGCAGCTTAGCCCGGACTAAGGACGGGGAGCTGTTTTTT.

The chain uses TRBV19 and TRBJ2-5; D is unresolved. V shed 6 bases and J shed 1 base, with 12 bases lying between them. The CDR3 runs to 14 residues. CDR1 is LNHDA and CDR2 is SQIVND in the germline V gene (reference sequence). The CDR3 sequence is CASSAFSRQETQYF. Written as DNA, the CDR3 is TGTGCCAGTAGCGCCTTCTCTCGCCAAGAGACCCAGTACTTC.

This clonotype showed up many times. The V gene is TRBV7-2, the J gene TRBJ2-3; D is perhaps TRBD1 or TRBD2 (5 bases each). The germline V gene has CDR1 SGHTA and CDR2 FQGNSA. V dropped 4 bases and J dropped 8 bases, with 7 bases sitting between them. CDR3 length: 11 residues. DNA for the CDR3: TGTGCCAGCAGCTGGGGGAGTACGCAGTATTTT. Translation gives CASSWGSTQYF.